The T cell receptor beta chain described here comes from a study of cytomegalovirus exposure and HLA in healthy donors. The CDR3 contains 15 residues. Germline V gene sequence: CDR1 SQVTM, CDR2 ANQGSEA. V trimming: 6 bases; J trimming: 5 bases; junction bases outside the gene matches: 16. Vbeta (60) and Jbeta (13) primers were used in the PCR. Assay used: immunoSEQ multiplex PCR; TCRdb lists only in-frame clones, some missing. The listing records about 130,000 clones. The V call is TRBV29-1, the J call TRBJ2-7, with 7 bases that match TRBD2. Sequencing input: PBMCs. The sequence was obtained from a woman in her thirties or forties in good health and CMV-seropositive. The CDR3 loop reads CSVASSSGNYNEQYF. CDR3 nucleotide sequence: TGCAGCGTCGCTTCCTCCAGCGGGAATTACAACGAGCAGTACTTC.